This TCR beta chain emerged from a study of cytomegalovirus exposure and HLA in healthy donors. Findings and caveats of the study: One variant, a missense change in DCLRE1C, was linked in a later analysis to TCR beta V- and J-gene trimming. Immune exposure was documented only through CMV serostatus. There were reportedly fewer N-insertions in an Asian-associated ancestry cluster than the roughly 610-donor mean, in a later analysis. Most TCR beta V segments were productive about 87% or about 30% of the time in an earlier analysis.

On this clone itself: The antigen is undetermined.

With 60 Vbeta and 13 Jbeta primers, the PCR was carried out. Libraries were prepared by immunoSEQ multiplex PCR; TCRdb keeps only in-frame clonotypes and omits some of them. The data show 100,000 or so clones, 82% seen once. The V gene's germline CDR1 is SGDLS and CDR2 YYNGEE. The CDR3 consists of 15 residues. V was pared by 0 bases and J by 5 bases, with 12 bases between. Material: PBMCs. The chain recombines TRBV9 with TRBJ2-1; the D is unclear. The TCR originated in a man aged 30-40 years in good health and CMV-seropositive. CDR3 bases: TGTGCCAGCAGCGTAGGCGTTAACTCAAACAATGAGCAGTTCTTC. This sequence encodes CASSVGVNSNNEQFF.